The clone carrying this TCR beta chain showed up just once. This specimen comes from a study of cytotoxic CD8 clonotypes in ibrutinib-treated CLL. A 1 in 200,000 to 1 in 1 million T cell depth was the sequencing target. Repertoires were generated with immunoSEQ multiplex PCR, while TCRdb's copy carries only in-frame clones and drops some. Among roughly 250,000 clones listed, 60% to 75% were seen once. Per germline, CDR1 LGHNA and CDR2 YNFKEQ. CDR3 length equals 16 residues. After removal of 4 bases from V and 1 base from J, the junction contained 8 bases not matched to a gene. This sequence originates from a human donor with chronic lymphocytic leukemia. The sequenced sample was PBMCs, obtained after 24 months of ibrutinib treatment. The chain recombines TRBV4-2 with TRBJ2-7; TRBD2 matches at 9 bases. Here the CDR3 reads CASSPLLLAGSYEQYF. DNA for the CDR3: TGTGCCAGCAGCCCGTTGCTCCTAGCGGGGTCCTACGAGCAGTACTTC.